The clone carrying this T cell receptor beta chain was seen a few times. Its antigen is as yet unknown. Every isolated RNA sample was fully reverse transcribed, so sequencing captured expressed TCRB transcripts. The study sequenced naive, central memory and regulatory T cell samples to an average of around 3.4 million reads. The table came from immunoSEQ multiplex PCR; TCRdb's copy has only in-frame clones and leaves some out. The sample records more than 300,000 clones, approximately 16% being singletons. CDR1 is MDHEN, CDR2 SYDVKM, per germline. CDR3 length: 15 residues. V lost 6 bases and J 3 bases, leaving 15 bases between the germline ends. Averaging about 0.12 L, one heparinised blood draw came from each individual donor. The data originate from a study of beta chain features in type 1 diabetes. Study-wide findings and caveats: A potential influence of HLA type upon TCRB rearrangement remained unresolved herein. Patients and controls would be equally affected if PCR favored shorter templates.

The chain is built from TRBV28 and TRBJ1-5; tentative D call: TRBD1 (5 bases). This TCR was recovered from a woman under 30 in good health. The sample was naive CD4+ T cells from blood. The CDR3 nucleotides read TGTGCCAGCAGCTCGGGGGAGGTAGTCAATCAGCCCCAGCATTTT. This translates into CASSSGEVVNQPQHF.